The 26 T cell receptor beta chains below were found in one sample sequenced in a study of T cell responses to AZD1222 COVID-19 vaccine. The protocol was immunoSEQ multiplex PCR, while the TCRdb copy is restricted to in-frame clones and leaves out a portion. This sample has approximately 100,000 clones; more than 85% occur once, and the top ten carry less than 6.5%. The sequencing here drew on peripheral blood, taken on day 0 of AZD1222 vaccination. The receptor set was obtained from an adult in good health.

This clone was seen a handful of times. The chain is built from TRBV6-6 and TRBJ2-7; D call uncertain. CDR3 size: 11 residues. CDR1 and CDR2 from the germline V gene are MNHNY and SVGAGI (reference sequence). V lost 6 bases and J lost 4, with 7 bases in between. Here the CDR3 reads CASSQLYEQYF. CDR3 nucleotide sequence: TGTGCCAGCAGCCAACTATACGAGCAGTACTTC.

V usage is TRBV18 and J usage is TRBJ2-5; 14 nucleotides align to TRBD2. The V gene's germline CDR1 is KGHSH and CDR2 LQKENI. V shed 4 bases and J 4 bases; nucleotides not matched to a gene: 5. The length of the CDR3 is 16 residues. CDR3 residues: CASSHRLAGGPETQYF. Here the CDR3 DNA reads TGTGCCAGCTCACACCGACTAGCGGGAGGGCCAGAGACCCAGTACTTC.

The chain employs TRBV3-1 (or the pseudogene TRBV3-2) and TRBJ2-7; D gene unclear. This CDR3 spans 12 amino acids. V was trimmed by 0 bases and J by 7 bases, leaving 7 bases between them. The germline V gene has CDR1 LGHDT and CDR2 YNNKEL (reference sequence). The CDR3 loop reads CASSQDAREQYF. CDR3 bases: TGTGCCAGCAGCCAAGATGCCCGGGAGCAGTACTTC.

The gene calls are TRBV24-1 and TRBJ1-2, with 9 bases aligning to TRBD1. This CDR3 has 15 residues. The V segment lost 4 bases and the J segment 7 bases; nucleotides outside the gene matches: 9. The germline V gene has CDR1 KGHDR and CDR2 SFDVKD. The CDR3 reads CATSEPGQGMGGYTF. In nucleotides, the CDR3 is TGTGCCACCAGTGAACCCGGACAGGGGATGGGTGGCTACACCTTC.

V usage is TRBV12-3 or TRBV12-4 and J usage is TRBJ1-5; no clear D. V was pared by 6 bases and J by 0 bases, with 6 bases between. There are 13 residues in the CDR3. The CDR3 here is CASRGSSNQPQHF. CDR3 in DNA: TGTGCCAGCAGGGGATCTAGCAATCAGCCCCAGCATTTT.

This chain joins TRBV7-2 and TRBJ2-7, with D possibly being TRBD1 (5 bases). The germline gives CDR1 SGHTA, CDR2 FQGNSA. The CDR3 is 13 amino acids. The V end was cut by 5 bases, the J end by 4 bases, with 12 bases between. The CDR3 spells CASSAGSPYEQYF. The CDR3 nucleotides read TGTGCCAGCAGCGCAGGGTCTCCTTACGAGCAGTACTTC.

The chain links TRBV7-9 to TRBJ2-2; D is uncertain. The ends were cut back, 5 bases at V and 1 base at J, with 17 bases in the middle. The V gene's germline CDR1 is SEHNR and CDR2 FQNEAQ (reference sequence). The CDR3 is 17 residues long. The CDR3 nucleotides are TGTGCCAGCAGCCGACTGAAAGGCGTGCGGAACACCGGGGAGCTGTTTTTT. Its protein product is CASSRLKGVRNTGELFF.

This clone came up once. The chain couples TRBV6-5 to TRBJ2-5, with 11 bases fitting TRBD2. The CDR3 is 15 amino acids. Trimming removed 8 bases from V and 5 bases from J; junction bases left unmatched: 10. Germline V CDR1 and CDR2: MNHEY, SVGAGI. The CDR3 DNA follows: TGTGCCAGCTTCGATAGCGGGAGGGCGATGGAGACCCAGTACTTC. Its translation is CASFDSGRAMETQYF.

Regarding this clone: The same CDR3 can be traced to other DNA sequences in this sample. The rearrangement joins TRBV28 to TRBJ2-1, with D tentatively TRBD2 (6 bases). The CDR3 sequence is 13 residues long. The germline V gene encodes CDR1 MDHEN and CDR2 SYDVKM. Trimming removed 1 base at V and 9 bases at J, with 10 bases between. The CDR3 DNA reads as TGTGCCAGCAGTTTATCTGGGCGGGGTGAGCAGTTCTTC. This encodes CASSLSGRGEQFF.

This sequence joins TRBV19 and TRBJ2-3; 10 positions agree with TRBD2. CDR1 and CDR2 (germline): LNHDA, SQIVND (reference sequence). V gave up 6 bases and J gave up 6 bases; unmatched junction bases: 3. The CDR3 runs to 13 residues. CDR3 nucleotides: TGTGCCAGTAGGCTAGCGGGAGCGGATACGCAGTATTTT. Translation gives CASRLAGADTQYF.

This clone has a handful of counts. The chain recombines TRBV4-2 with TRBJ2-1; D not resolved. CDR3 length equals 15 residues. Germline CDR1 and CDR2: LGHNA and YNFKEQ. V was clipped by 0 bases and J by 1 base, with 7 bases between them. CDR3 sequence reads: CASSQDYGSYNEQFF. DNA of the CDR3: TGTGCCAGCAGCCAAGATTACGGTTCCTACAATGAGCAGTTCTTC.

The V and J genes are TRBV15 and TRBJ1-4; 10 bases agree with TRBD1. Germline CDR1 and CDR2: LNHNV and YYDKDF (reference sequence). The CDR3 loop spans 15 amino acids. The V segment lost 1 base and the J segment 4 bases; nucleotides outside the gene matches: 0. CDR3 DNA sequence: TGTGCCACCAGCAGAGGGACAGGGGGTAATGAAAAACTGTTTTTT. It codes for CATSRGTGGNEKLFF.

The table lists this clone with a few counts. This CDR3 is also generated by other DNA sequences in the sample. The DNA of the CDR3 is TGCAGTGCTTCCCGGCAGCCCCAGCATTTT. Its protein product is CSASRQPQHF. V gene TRBV20-1 combines with J gene TRBJ1-5; D gene ambiguous. The V end was cut by 5 bases, the J end by 7 bases, with 6 bases between. The length of the CDR3 is 10 residues. Germline V gene data show CDR1 as DFQATT and CDR2 as SNEGSKA (reference sequence).

The V gene is TRBV7-2, the J gene TRBJ2-1; 14 bases are a match to TRBD2. Trimming cost V 6 bases and J 3 bases; bases outside gene matches: 4. The CDR3 consists of 16 residues. In germline, CDR1 is SGHTA, CDR2 FQGNSA. This CDR3 reads CASRGTSGSGYNEQFF. In DNA form, the CDR3 reads TGTGCCAGCAGAGGGACTAGCGGGAGCGGCTACAATGAGCAGTTCTTC.

This chain links TRBV7-2 with TRBJ2-5, with 10 bases lining up with TRBD2. V lost 5 bases, J lost 4 bases, and 1 base stayed unmatched. The CDR3 contains 13 residues. Per germline, CDR1 SGHTA and CDR2 FQGNSA. CDR3 sequence: CASSRLAGETQYF. Here the CDR3 DNA reads TGTGCCAGCAGCCGACTAGCGGGAGAGACCCAGTACTTC.

This rearrangement joins TRBV7-9 to TRBJ1-3; maybe TRBD1 (5 bases). Germline V gives CDR1 SEHNR, CDR2 FQNEAQ (reference sequence). V was pared by 8 bases and J by 1 base, with 12 bases between. There are 14 residues in the CDR3. CDR3 amino acids: CASLNGGSGNTIYF. The CDR3 DNA follows: TGTGCCAGCCTTAACGGGGGGTCTGGAAACACCATATATTTT.

The chain employs TRBV11-2 and TRBJ1-5; tentative D call: TRBD1 (5 bases). This CDR3 region has 15 residues. The germline V gene encodes CDR1 SGHAT and CDR2 FQNNGV. V was pared by 5 bases and J by 2 bases, with 13 bases between. DNA of the CDR3: TGTGCCAGCAGCGTCGGGATGGGGGGCAATCAGCCCCAGCATTTT. The encoded protein is CASSVGMGGNQPQHF.

This rearrangement joins TRBV29-1 to TRBJ2-2, with D perhaps matching TRBD2 (6 bases). Trimming removed 6 bases from V and 0 bases from J, with 17 bases in between. This CDR3 is 16 amino acids long. CDR1 SQVTM and CDR2 ANQGSEA come from the germline V gene. This CDR3 reads CSVAGTPKSNTGELFF. Here the CDR3 DNA reads TGCAGCGTGGCCGGGACTCCAAAATCGAACACCGGGGAGCTGTTTTTT.

The rearrangement uses TRBV5-1 and TRBJ1-2; TRBD1 is a possible D gene (5 bases). The ends were cut back, 0 bases at V and 0 bases at J, with 15 bases in the middle. Germline V gene data show CDR1 as SGHRS and CDR2 as YFSETQ. This CDR3 region has 17 residues. CDR3 loop: CASSLGPGSEANYGYTF. CDR3 nucleotides: TGCGCCAGCAGCTTGGGCCCAGGGTCGGAAGCTAACTATGGCTACACCTTC.

The J gene is TRBJ2-1, the V gene TRBV10-3, with TRBD2 identical over 9 bases. V shed 2 bases and J 7 bases; nucleotides not matched to a gene: 15. The germline gives CDR1 ENHRY, CDR2 SYGVKD. This CDR3 contains 18 residues. CDR3 nucleotide sequence: TGTGCCATCAGTGAGGCGGTTAGCGGGAGTGTTCCACAGAATGAGCAGTTCTTC. It codes for CAISEAVSGSVPQNEQFF.

The DNA for the CDR3 is TGTGCCATCAGTAGCGAGCGGCCGGGAGATTCACCCCTCCACTTT. As protein: CAISSERPGDSPLHF. The chain couples TRBV10-3 to TRBJ1-6; D uncertain. Trimming cost V 5 bases and J 8 bases, with 16 bases left between them. Germline CDR1 ENHRY, CDR2 SYGVKD. The CDR3 consists of 15 residues.

The J gene is TRBJ1-4, the V gene TRBV2; the D is unclear. Germline CDR1 SNHLY, CDR2 FYNNEI. This CDR3 is 12 amino acids long. V was shortened by 7 bases and J by 4 bases, with 7 bases between the two germline ends. The CDR3 loop reads CASKRVNEKLFF. The CDR3 region has the DNA TGTGCCAGCAAGCGGGTTAATGAAAAACTGTTTTTT.

The CDR3 DNA sequence: TGCAGCGTTTCCGGGAATAACTATGGCTACACCTTC. It yields the protein CSVSGNNYGYTF. The chain carries TRBV29-1 and TRBJ1-2; D not certain. The CDR3 loop spans 12 amino acids. CDR1 and CDR2 from the germline V gene are SQVTM and ANQGSEA. Trimming pared 5 bases from V and 1 base from J, leaving 8 bases between. The variable domain in full, with the rest retrieved from reference TRBV29-1 and TRBJ1-2, is SAVISQKPSRDICQRGTSLTIQCQVDSQVTMMFWYRQQPGQSLTLIATANQGSEATYESGFVIDKFPISRPNLTFSTLTVSNMSPEDSSIYLCSVSGNNYGYTFGSGTRLTVV.

The V call is TRBV7-8, the J call TRBJ1-5, with D unresolved. V dropped 1 base and J dropped 0 bases, with 10 bases sitting between them. The germline V gene encodes CDR1 SGHVS and CDR2 FQNEAQ. The length of the CDR3 is 16 residues. This chain's CDR3 is CASSLVGRDSNQPQHF. The CDR3 nucleotides are TGTGCCAGCAGCTTAGTGGGTCGGGATAGCAATCAGCCCCAGCATTTT.

V and J are TRBV5-1 and TRBJ2-3; TRBD1 might be the D (6 bases). The CDR3 extends over 14 amino acids. Per germline, CDR1 SGHRS and CDR2 YFSETQ. Trimming pared 3 bases from V and 0 bases from J, leaving 8 bases between. The CDR3 region is CASSSGTSTDTQYF. The DNA of the CDR3 is TGCGCCAGCAGCTCGGGGACAAGCACAGATACGCAGTATTTT.

J is TRBJ2-2 and V is TRBV3-1 (or the pseudogene TRBV3-2); 8 bases are shared with TRBD2. The trim removed 2 bases at V and 1 base at J, leaving 6 bases unmatched. Germline CDR1 is LGHDT and CDR2 is YNNKEL (reference sequence). CDR3 length: 17 amino acids. The CDR3, as DNA: TGTGCCAGCAGCCAACCCGCTAGCGGGTTGAACACCGGGGAGCTGTTTTTT. This translates into CASSQPASGLNTGELFF.